This TCR beta chain was documented in a study of shared clonotypes between healthy human individuals. Some clones are missing from TCRdb's copy, which holds only in-frame ones; the method was immunoSEQ multiplex PCR. In the table there are approximately 2.5 million clones, approximately 93% of which are singletons. This clone was found once. The TCR originated in a young man in good health. Some clones in this sample may be carry-over from other donors' samples. Sequencing input: naive CD4+ T cells from PBMCs. The subset denotes: CD45RA+ positively selected.

This CDR3 is CATSEVGGLEAFF. The CDR3 region has the DNA TGTGCCACCAGCGAGGTTGGGGGTTTGGAAGCTTTCTTT. The J gene is TRBJ1-1, the V gene TRBV15; D perhaps matches TRBD1 (5 bases). From germline, CDR1 is LNHNV and CDR2 YYDKDF (reference sequence). This CDR3 contains 13 residues. Trimming pared 5 bases from V and 8 bases from J, leaving 15 bases between.